These 15 T cell receptor beta chains share one sample of origin, sequenced in a study of shared clonotypes between healthy human individuals. The protocol was immunoSEQ multiplex PCR, while the TCRdb copy is restricted to in-frame clones and leaves out a portion. The sample records hundreds of thousands of clones, around 72% being singletons. The sample consisted of memory CD4+ T cells sorted from blood. The sample's subset: CD45RA-negative fraction. These receptors came from a woman aged 30 to 39 in good health.

V is TRBV2 and J is TRBJ1-2, with a possible D match to TRBD1 (6 bases). CDR1 SNHLY and CDR2 FYNNEI come from the germline V gene. The length of the CDR3 is 12 residues. The V gene lost 8 bases and the J gene lost 8 bases, with 15 bases spanning the gap. Here the CDR3 DNA reads TGTGCCAGCGTACAGGGATCTAGGGGCTACACCTTC. As protein: CASVQGSRGYTF.

The V call is TRBV10-3, the J call TRBJ2-3; 7 nucleotides line up with TRBD2. The ends lost 6 bases at V and 2 bases at J; junction bases unmatched: 5. Germline V gene sequence: CDR1 ENHRY, CDR2 SYGVKD. The CDR3 is 14 residues long. CDR3 sequence: CAISQRGPTDTQYF. CDR3 coding DNA: TGTGCCATCAGCCAGCGGGGACCCACAGATACGCAGTATTTT.

This clone was detected a few times. The chain combines TRBV5-1 with TRBJ2-5, with 7 bases identical to TRBD2. Trimming at V came to 3 bases and at J to 5 bases, leaving 7 bases not matched to a gene. Germline CDR1 and CDR2: SGHRS and YFSETQ. The CDR3 sequence is 14 residues long. CDR3 in amino acids: CASSSVSGRETQYF. DNA of the CDR3: TGCGCCAGCAGCTCCGTCTCCGGGAGGGAGACCCAGTACTTC.

The chain has TRBV5-4 and TRBJ2-7; TRBD1 matches at 7 bases. The length of the CDR3 is 14 residues. Trimming removed 0 bases from V and 4 bases from J; junction bases left unmatched: 4. Germline values: CDR1 SGHNT, CDR2 YYREEE (reference sequence). DNA for the CDR3: TGTGCCAGCAGCTTGGCCGACAGGGAGTACGAGCAGTACTTC. Encoded protein: CASSLADREYEQYF.

The chain couples TRBV11-3 to TRBJ2-5, with D maybe TRBD1 (6 bases). Trimming pared 2 bases from V and 4 bases from J, leaving 14 bases between. Germline lookup yields CDR1 SGHNT and CDR2 YENEEA. The CDR3 length is 15 residues. CDR3 sequence reads: CASSLTGRSGETQYF. The CDR3 coding sequence is TGTGCCAGCAGCTTAACAGGGAGAAGTGGAGAGACCCAGTACTTC. Drawing the rest from reference TRBV11-3 and TRBJ2-5, the complete variable domain is EAGVVQSPRYKIIEKKQPVAFWCNPISGHNTLYWYLQNLGQGPELLIRYENEEAVDDSQLPKDRFSAERLKGVDSTLKIQPAELGDSAVYLCASSLTGRSGETQYFGPGTRLLVL.

This sequence joins TRBV5-6 and TRBJ2-5, with D unresolved. Trimming took 0 bases from V and 6 from J, leaving 9 bases between them. The V gene's germline CDR1 is SGHDT and CDR2 YYEEEE. The CDR3 extends over 13 amino acids. The CDR3 loop reads CASSLVGNQTQYF. The CDR3 DNA reads as TGTGCCAGCAGCTTGGTGGGCAATCAGACCCAGTACTTC.

This clone was recorded only once. Other DNA variants within this sample encode the same CDR3. The chain combines TRBV5-4 with TRBJ2-1, with 10 bases aligning to TRBD2. This CDR3 region has 15 residues. CDR1 is SGHNT, CDR2 YYREEE, per germline (reference sequence). V was pared by 0 bases and J by 8 bases, with 5 bases of the junction left unmatched. CDR3 nucleotide sequence: TGTGCCAGCAGCTTGGCTAGCGGGAGTAGGGATGAGCAGTTCTTC. Translated: CASSLASGSRDEQFF. Full variable domain (remainder filled in from reference TRBV5-4 and TRBJ2-1): ETGVTQSPTHLIKTRGQQVTLRCSSQSGHNTVSWYQQALGQGPQFIFQYYREEENGRGNFPPRFSGLQFPNYSSELNVNALELDDSALYLCASSLASGSRDEQFFGPGTRLTVL.

CDR3 in DNA: TGTGCCAGCACCGAAGGCAGGACAACCGGAGAGACCCAGTACTTC. It specifies CASTEGRTTGETQYF. J is TRBJ2-5 and V is TRBV2; perhaps TRBD1 as D (5 bases). The V end was cut by 7 bases, the J end by 4 bases, with 19 bases between. Germline assignment: CDR1 SNHLY and CDR2 FYNNEI. This CDR3 region has 15 residues.

Notes on this clone: Other DNA sequences of this sample code for an identical CDR3. The chain carries TRBV5-1 and TRBJ1-1; 10 bases agree with TRBD1. Germline V lookup: CDR1 SGHRS, CDR2 YFSETQ. CDR3 size: 14 residues. The V segment lost 4 bases and the J segment 4 bases; nucleotides outside the gene matches: 4. CDR3: CASSLGQGGTEAFF. The CDR3 DNA reads as TGCGCCAGCAGCCTTGGACAGGGGGGCACTGAAGCTTTCTTT.

The V and J genes are TRBV2 and TRBJ2-1; perhaps D is TRBD1 or TRBD2 (5 bases each). The CDR3 is 12 amino acids. CDR1 SNHLY and CDR2 FYNNEI come from the germline V gene. V lost 8 bases and J lost 6, with 11 bases in between. DNA of the CDR3: TGTGCCAGCTGGAGAGGGACCAATGAGCAGTTCTTC. Amino acid sequence: CASWRGTNEQFF.

In this sample, this clone turned up once. The chain couples TRBV2 to TRBJ2-4, with a weak D call TRBD1 (6 bases). This CDR3 spans 16 amino acids. Germline CDR1 is SNHLY and CDR2 is FYNNEI. Trimming took 8 bases from V and 1 from J, leaving 18 bases between them. This CDR3 is CASDKWGHEAKNIQYF. The CDR3 region has the DNA TGTGCCAGCGATAAGTGGGGGCACGAGGCCAAAAACATTCAGTACTTC.

For this clone: Other DNA sequences of this sample code for an identical CDR3. The chain joins TRBV5-6 to TRBJ2-5; a possible D gene is TRBD2 (6 bases). The V end was cut by 2 bases, the J end by 4 bases, with 9 bases between. This CDR3 has 13 amino acids. CDR1 is SGHDT, CDR2 YYEEEE, per germline. The CDR3 reads CASSLRRGETQYF. In nucleotides, the CDR3 is TGTGCCAGCAGCTTACGGAGGGGAGAGACCCAGTACTTC.

This clone was recorded once. The chain combines TRBV4-1 with TRBJ2-3, with no clear D. This CDR3 spans 13 amino acids. V dropped 1 base and J dropped 8 bases, with 10 bases sitting between them. Germline CDR1 and CDR2: MGHRA and YSYEKL. This chain's CDR3 is CASSQAGVGTQYF. Written as DNA, the CDR3 is TGCGCCAGCAGCCAAGCTGGTGTCGGTACGCAGTATTTT.

The chain carries TRBV9 and TRBJ2-1, with 8 bases identical to TRBD2. The CDR3 runs to 17 residues. Per germline, CDR1 SGDLS and CDR2 YYNGEE. With V trimmed by 3 bases and J by 3 bases, 11 bases remained unmatched. CDR3 sequence (DNA): TGTGCCAGCAGCGAGAGGGGAGCGGGAGCTATCTACAATGAGCAGTTCTTC. It specifies CASSERGAGAIYNEQFF.

The rearrangement links TRBV28 to TRBJ2-1; 16 bases align to TRBD2. Trimming cost V 3 bases and J 15 bases; bases outside gene matches: 5. This CDR3 is built from 14 residues. Germline V CDR1 and CDR2: MDHEN, SYDVKM. This CDR3 is CASSLGLAGGRLFF. The CDR3 coding sequence is TGTGCCAGCAGTTTGGGACTAGCGGGAGGGAGGCTGTTCTTC.